The T cell receptor beta chain under discussion was sequenced for a study of blood T cell repertoires in COVID-19. Turning to the study itself: The analysed material was cDNA or gDNA that came from T cells, B-cell-depleted T cells, or PBMCs.

Assay used: immunoSEQ multiplex PCR; TCRdb lists only in-frame clones, some missing. This sample carries tens of thousands of clones, about 85% of them seen once, and the ten largest clones take about 14%. This CDR3 has 13 amino acids. Germline-derived CDR1 and CDR2 are SNHLY and FYNNEI. V lost 8 bases and J 0 bases, leaving 9 bases between the germline ends. This clonotype originated in a woman aged 70 to 79 with acute or convalescent COVID-19. The V gene is TRBV2, the J gene TRBJ2-3; D is uncertain. The sample comprised peripheral blood. The CDR3 loop is CASWSPSTDTQYF. The DNA of the CDR3 is TGTGCCAGCTGGAGCCCTAGCACAGATACGCAGTATTTT. Drawing the rest from reference TRBV2 and TRBJ2-3, the complete variable domain is EPEVTQTPSHQVTQMGQEVILRCVPISNHLYFYWYRQILGQKVEFLVSFYNNEISEKSEIFDDQFSVERPDGSNFTLKIRSTKLEDSAMYFCASWSPSTDTQYFGPGTRLTVL.